This T cell receptor beta chain is drawn from a study of OX40 agonist ivuxolimab in advanced cancers. Study information: The dose-escalation cohort was approximately 81% male, with a mean age of about 58 years, ranging roughly 20 to 90. Study outcomes and limitations: Averaged across samples, CD8+ T cells carried more expanded clones than CD4+ did.

On this clone: What it binds is not known.

Sequencing was performed with immunoSEQ multiplex PCR; in TCRdb, only in-frame clones are kept and a portion is missing. The sample includes tens of thousands of clones, around 83% of them seen just once. The cohort excluded patients with autoimmune disease history or systemic immunosuppression. CDR1 and CDR2 (germline): SGDLS, YYNGEE. This CDR3 contains 13 residues. Trimming took 4 bases from V and 6 from J, leaving 13 bases between them. This sequence joins TRBV9 and TRBJ1-1; D might be TRBD1 (6 bases). The input for sequencing was CD4+ or CD8+ T cells sorted from blood, taken in a trial of the OX40 agonist ivuxolimab. The TCR originated in an adult with an advanced solid tumor such as melanoma, head and neck, liver or kidney cancer. CDR3 coding DNA: TGTGCCAGCAGCCCCGTAGGGGGGGCTGAAGCTTTCTTT. As protein: CASSPVGGAEAFF.